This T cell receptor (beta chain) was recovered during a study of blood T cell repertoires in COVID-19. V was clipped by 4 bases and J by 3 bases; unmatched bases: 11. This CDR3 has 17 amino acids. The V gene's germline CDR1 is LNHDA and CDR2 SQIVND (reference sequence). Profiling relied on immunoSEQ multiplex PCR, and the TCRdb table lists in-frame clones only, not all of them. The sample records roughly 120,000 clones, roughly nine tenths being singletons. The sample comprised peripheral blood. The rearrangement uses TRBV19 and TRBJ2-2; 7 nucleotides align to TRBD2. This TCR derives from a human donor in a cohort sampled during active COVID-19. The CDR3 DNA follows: TGTGCCAGTAGTAACGGAGCGGGGATTCAAGACACCGGGGAGCTGTTTTTT. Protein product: CASSNGAGIQDTGELFF.